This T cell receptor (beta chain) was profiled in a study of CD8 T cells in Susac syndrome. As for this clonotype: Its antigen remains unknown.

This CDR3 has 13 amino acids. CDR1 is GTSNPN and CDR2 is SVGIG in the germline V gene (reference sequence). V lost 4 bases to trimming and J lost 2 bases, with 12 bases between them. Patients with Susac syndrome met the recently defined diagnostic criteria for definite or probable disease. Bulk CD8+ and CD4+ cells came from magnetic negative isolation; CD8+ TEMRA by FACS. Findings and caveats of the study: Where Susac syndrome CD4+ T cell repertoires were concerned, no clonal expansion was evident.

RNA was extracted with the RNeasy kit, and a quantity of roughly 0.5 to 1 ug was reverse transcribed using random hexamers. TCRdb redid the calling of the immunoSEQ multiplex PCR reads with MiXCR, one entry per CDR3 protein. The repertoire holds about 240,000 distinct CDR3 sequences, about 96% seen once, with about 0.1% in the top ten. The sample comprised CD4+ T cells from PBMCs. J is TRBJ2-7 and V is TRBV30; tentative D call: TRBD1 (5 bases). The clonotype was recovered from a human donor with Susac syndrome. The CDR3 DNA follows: TGTGCCTGGACCCGACAGCCGACCTACGAGCAGTACTTC. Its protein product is CAWTRQPTYEQYF.